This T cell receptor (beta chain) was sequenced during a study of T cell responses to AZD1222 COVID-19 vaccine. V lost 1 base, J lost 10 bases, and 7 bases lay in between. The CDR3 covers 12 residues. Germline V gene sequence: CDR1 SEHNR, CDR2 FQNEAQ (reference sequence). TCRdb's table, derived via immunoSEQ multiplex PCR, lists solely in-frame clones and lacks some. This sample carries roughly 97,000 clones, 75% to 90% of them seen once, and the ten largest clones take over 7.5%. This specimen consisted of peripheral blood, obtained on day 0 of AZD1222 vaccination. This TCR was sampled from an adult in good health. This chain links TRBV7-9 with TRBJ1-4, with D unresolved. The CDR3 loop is CASSLVRRKLFF. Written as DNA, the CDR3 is TGTGCCAGCAGCTTAGTGAGGAGAAAACTGTTTTTT.